These 13 T cell receptor beta chains were all obtained from the same sample, sequenced in a study of human T cells and chemical hapten exposure. Time point specified: patch test 2, 6 weeks after DPC sensitization. Treatment indicated: therapeutic diphenylcyclopropenone sensitization with weekly scalp DPC. TCRdb re-called the RACE reads with MiXCR, one entry per CDR3 protein. The sample lists over 100,000 distinct CDR3 sequences; more than 7% were seen once. The specimen was whole blood, collected in connection with sensitization to the hapten diphenylcyclopropenone (DPC). These receptor sequences come from a woman aged 40-49 years with alopecia areata. Some clones in this sample may be carry-over from other donors' samples.

This clonotype was recorded at least ten times. The chain carries TRBV13 and TRBJ1-2, with TRBD1 as a possible D gene (6 bases). The ends were cut back, 5 bases at V and 4 bases at J, with 11 bases in the middle. The CDR3 is 13 amino acids. CDR1 PRHDT and CDR2 FYEKMQ come from the germline V gene (reference sequence). The CDR3 here is CASSTGQTYGYTF. The CDR3 nucleotides are TGTGCCAGCAGCACAGGACAGACCTATGGCTACACCTTC.

Many counts were recorded for this clonotype. The chain uses TRBV7-6 and TRBJ1-1, with D perhaps matching TRBD1 (6 bases). Trimming shortened V by 1 base and J by 5 bases, and 14 bases separated the two germline ends. CDR1 is SGHVS and CDR2 is FNYEAQ in the germline V gene. The CDR3 sequence is 15 residues long. The CDR3 is CASSLGPTGLTEAFF. The CDR3 bases are TGTGCCAGCAGCTTAGGTCCGACAGGACTTACTGAAGCTTTCTTT. Using reference TRBV7-6 and TRBJ1-1 for the parts outside the CDR3, the full variable domain is GAGVSQSPRYKVTKRGQDVALRCDPISGHVSLYWYRQALGQGPEFLTYFNYEAQQDKSGLPNDRFSAERPEGSISTLTIQRTEQRDSAMYRCASSLGPTGLTEAFFGQGTRLTVV.

This clonotype was counted between two and nine times. J is TRBJ2-1 and V is TRBV5-1; D is unclear. This CDR3 has 12 residues. Germline assignment: CDR1 SGHRS and CDR2 YFSETQ. V shed 0 bases and J shed 15 bases, with 13 bases lying between them. This chain's CDR3 is CASSLEAGLLFF. CDR3 coding DNA: TGCGCCAGCAGCTTGGAGGCTGGCCTGTTGTTCTTC.

This clonotype has more than one count but fewer than ten. The chain is built from TRBV6-5 and TRBJ2-5, with 9 bases identical to TRBD1. CDR1 is MNHEY and CDR2 is SVGAGI in the germline V gene. Trimming at V came to 3 bases and at J to 4 bases, leaving 9 bases not matched to a gene. This CDR3 contains 16 residues. In nucleotides, the CDR3 is TGTGCCAGCAGTTATCACGATGGGACAGGGCGAGAGACCCAGTACTTC. It translates to CASSYHDGTGRETQYF.

The chain carries TRBV6-2 or TRBV6-3 and TRBJ2-2; weak D call: TRBD1 (5 bases). CDR1 and CDR2 (germline): MNHEY, SVGEGT. The CDR3 runs to 13 residues. Trimming took 4 bases from V and 5 from J, leaving 8 bases between them. The CDR3 DNA reads as TGTGCCAGCAGTTTAGGGGTTACCGGGGAGCTGTTTTTT. The encoded protein is CASSLGVTGELFF.

The rearrangement joins TRBV10-3 to TRBJ1-5, with D unclear. Germline values: CDR1 ENHRY, CDR2 SYGVKD. Trimming took 8 bases from V and 2 from J, leaving 13 bases between them. This CDR3 contains 14 residues. The CDR3 spells CAIRPDKGNQPQHF. CDR3 sequence (DNA): TGTGCCATCCGACCAGATAAGGGCAATCAGCCCCAGCATTTT.

This clonotype was recorded at least ten times. The gene calls are TRBV27 and TRBJ2-7, with 8 bases aligning to TRBD1. The length of the CDR3 is 13 residues. Germline values: CDR1 MNHEY, CDR2 SMNVEV (reference sequence). Losses at the gene ends were 5 bases for V and 2 bases for J; bases not matched to a gene: 2. The CDR3 region has the DNA TGTGCCAGCAGTCAGGGACAGGCCTACGAGCAGTACTTC. Encoded protein: CASSQGQAYEQYF.

This chain links TRBV4-2 with TRBJ2-5; D gene ambiguous. The germline CDR1 and CDR2 sequences are LGHNA and YNFKEQ. The CDR3 spans 14 residues. With 1 base removed from V and 3 bases from J, the gap between germline ends came to 9 bases. CDR3 in DNA: TGTGCCAGCAGCCAAGGAACGGTGAAAGAGACCCAGTACTTC. It is translated as CASSQGTVKETQYF.

This clonotype was recorded at least ten times. The CDR3 nucleotides read TGTGCCAGTACACGGACGGTCTATGGCTACACCTTC. Encoded protein: CASTRTVYGYTF. The chain recombines TRBV19 with TRBJ1-2; D is unclear. V dropped 7 bases and J dropped 4 bases, with 10 bases sitting between them. The length of the CDR3 is 12 residues. CDR1 and CDR2 from the germline V gene are LNHDA and SQIVND (reference sequence).

This clonotype was detected a few times. The chain employs TRBV9 and TRBJ2-3; unclear D gene. In germline, CDR1 is SGDLS, CDR2 YYNGEE. With 0 bases removed from V and 1 base from J, the gap between germline ends came to 9 bases. The CDR3 length is 15 residues. CDR3 sequence reads: CASSVAGGGTDTQYF. For the CDR3, the DNA is TGTGCCAGCAGCGTAGCGGGCGGCGGCACAGATACGCAGTATTTT.

This clonotype was seen repeatedly, ten times or more. The V gene is TRBV7-2, the J gene TRBJ2-4, with D perhaps given as TRBD1 or TRBD2 (5 bases each). Trimming took 4 bases from V and 8 from J, leaving 18 bases between them. The CDR3 spans 15 residues. CDR1 and CDR2 (germline): SGHTA, FQGNSA. CDR3: CASSSQGPPTDIQYF. CDR3 bases: TGTGCCAGCAGCTCCCAGGGACCCCCCACGGACATTCAGTACTTC.

There are many counts of this clonotype. The rearrangement links TRBV27 to TRBJ2-7; TRBD2 might be the D (5 bases). CDR3 length: 14 residues. V was pared by 2 bases and J by 7 bases, with 15 bases between. Germline V CDR1 and CDR2: MNHEY, SMNVEV (reference sequence). The CDR3 here is CASSLVGLAQEQYF. The DNA of the CDR3 is TGTGCCAGCAGTTTAGTAGGGCTAGCTCAGGAGCAGTACTTC.

The chain links TRBV29-1 to TRBJ2-7; D might be TRBD1 (6 bases). This CDR3 contains 12 residues. V was pared by 5 bases and J by 2 bases, with 10 bases between. Germline V gives CDR1 SQVTM, CDR2 ANQGSEA. The CDR3 is CSVRQATYEQYF. CDR3 in DNA: TGCAGCGTTCGACAGGCGACCTACGAGCAGTACTTC.